This entry lists 31 T cell receptor beta chains sequenced from one sample in a study of blood T cell repertoires in COVID-19. Sequencing used immunoSEQ multiplex PCR; TCRdb keeps in-frame clones, though not all of them. This sample carries around 60,000 clones, roughly 88% of them seen once, and the ten largest clones take around 3.7%. The sequenced material came from peripheral blood. These receptors all come from a human donor in a cohort sampled during active COVID-19.

J is TRBJ2-5 and V is TRBV7-9; D gene ambiguous. This CDR3 has 12 residues. CDR1 is SEHNR and CDR2 is FQNEAQ in the germline V gene (reference sequence). Deletions cut 5 bases from V and 5 bases from J, with 9 bases between. The CDR3 is CASSHPVETQYF. The CDR3 bases are TGTGCCAGCAGCCACCCAGTGGAGACCCAGTACTTC.

This chain links TRBV19 with TRBJ1-2; D is perhaps TRBD1 (5 bases). Trimming left V 7 bases short and J 3 bases short, with 21 bases between. Germline V gives CDR1 LNHDA, CDR2 SQIVND (reference sequence). CDR3 length: 16 amino acids. CDR3 amino acids: CASKRGETTPYYGYTF. The DNA for the CDR3 is TGTGCCAGTAAGCGGGGGGAGACAACCCCCTACTATGGCTACACCTTC.

The gene calls are TRBV7-3 and TRBJ2-1, with a weak D call TRBD1 (5 bases). Trimming cost V 2 bases and J 6 bases, with 8 bases left between them. The CDR3 runs 13 residues. Germline V gene sequence: CDR1 SGHTA, CDR2 FQGTGA. CDR3 region: CASSLLQGNEQFF. The CDR3 nucleotides are TGTGCCAGCAGCTTACTTCAGGGCAATGAGCAGTTCTTC.

V and J are TRBV11-2 and TRBJ2-1, with 16 bases identical to TRBD2. There are 18 residues in the CDR3. The germline gives CDR1 SGHAT, CDR2 FQNNGV. V was clipped by 5 bases and J by 5 bases; unmatched bases: 9. The DNA of the CDR3 is TGTGCCAGCAGCCCGGGACTAGCGGGGGGGATGCGCGACAATGAGCAGTTCTTC. As protein: CASSPGLAGGMRDNEQFF. Full variable domain (outside the CDR3, taken from reference TRBV11-2 and TRBJ2-1): EAGVAQSPRYKIIEKRQSVAFWCNPISGHATLYWYQQILGQGPKLLIQFQNNGVVDDSQLPKDRFSAERLKGVDSTLKIQPAKLEDSAVYLCASSPGLAGGMRDNEQFFGPGTRLTVL.

This chain joins TRBV5-6 and TRBJ1-2; D possibly corresponds to TRBD1 (5 bases). V gave up 4 bases and J gave up 4 bases, with 11 bases separating them. Germline V gene data show CDR1 as SGHDT and CDR2 as YYEEEE. This CDR3 has 13 amino acids. In DNA form, the CDR3 reads TGTGCCAGCAGCCTAGGGGATAGCTATGGCTACACCTTC. It specifies CASSLGDSYGYTF.

This chain links TRBV30 with TRBJ2-1; D is ambiguous. V lost 4 bases and J lost 7, with 8 bases in between. CDR3 length: 11 amino acids. Germline CDR1 is GTSNPN and CDR2 is SVGIG (reference sequence). CDR3 DNA sequence: TGTGCCTGGACGGCGGCAAATGAGCAGTTCTTC. Its translation is CAWTAANEQFF.

The chain employs TRBV4-1 and TRBJ2-1; 10 bases fit TRBD2. Trimming took 4 bases from V and 7 from J; bases not matched to a gene: 13. The germline gives CDR1 MGHRA, CDR2 YSYEKL. The CDR3 extends over 17 amino acids. This chain's CDR3 is CASSLTDPGLASNEQFF. In nucleotides, the CDR3 is TGCGCCAGCAGCCTCACGGACCCGGGACTAGCGTCTAATGAGCAGTTCTTC.

This clone came up once. The chain couples TRBV2 to TRBJ1-2; D is undetermined. V lost 2 bases, J lost 4 bases, and 11 bases lay in between. CDR1 is SNHLY and CDR2 is FYNNEI in the germline V gene. This CDR3 is built from 14 residues. The CDR3 protein is CASSERSRGYGYTF. Written as DNA, the CDR3 is TGTGCCAGCAGTGAACGGTCCAGAGGCTATGGCTACACCTTC. The full variable domain, with the rest looked up from reference TRBV2 and TRBJ1-2, is EPEVTQTPSHQVTQMGQEVILRCVPISNHLYFYWYRQILGQKVEFLVSFYNNEISEKSEIFDDQFSVERPDGSNFTLKIRSTKLEDSAMYFCASSERSRGYGYTFGSGTRLTVV.

The chain links TRBV15 to TRBJ2-7; TRBD2 agrees at 13 bases. V trimming: 1 base; J trimming: 3 bases; junction bases outside the gene matches: 9. Per germline, CDR1 LNHNV and CDR2 YYDKDF (reference sequence). The CDR3 consists of 18 residues. The CDR3 sequence is CATSRGTSGGSIFYEQYF. Written as DNA, the CDR3 is TGTGCCACCAGCAGAGGGACTAGCGGGGGATCAATATTCTACGAGCAGTACTTC.

This chain joins TRBV7-2 and TRBJ2-7; tentatively, D is TRBD2 (6 bases). Per germline, CDR1 SGHTA and CDR2 FQGNSA. Trimming pared 5 bases from V and 5 bases from J, leaving 22 bases between. The CDR3 totals 16 residues. For the CDR3, the DNA is TGTGCCAGCAGCCTTCCCCTACTAGGAGGGGCCCACGAGCAGTACTTC. Its protein product is CASSLPLLGGAHEQYF.

In this sample, this clone turned up a few times. The V gene is TRBV9, the J gene TRBJ1-4; no clear D. The CDR3 is 16 amino acids. CDR1 is SGDLS and CDR2 is YYNGEE in the germline V gene. The V end was cut by 0 bases, the J end by 8 bases, with 17 bases between. CDR3 sequence (DNA): TGTGCCAGCAGCGTAGCCGGCGAGGGTCCGGGAGAAAAACTGTTTTTT. Translating it yields CASSVAGEGPGEKLFF.

Concerning this clone itself: One junction end does not reproduce the germline sequence, and a read error may be involved. The CDR3 loop reads CARRGGERQETQYF. In DNA form, the CDR3 reads TGCGCCCGCAGGGGGGGGGAGAGGCAAGAGACCCAGTACTTC. The J gene is TRBJ2-5, the V gene TRBV5-1, with D perhaps assigned TRBD1 or TRBD2 (7 bases each). Germline V CDR1 and CDR2: SGHRS, YFSETQ. The CDR3 covers 14 residues.

The chain combines TRBV27 with TRBJ1-6; D not certain. V was pared by 0 bases and J by 6 bases, with 6 bases between. CDR1 and CDR2 from the germline V gene are MNHEY and SMNVEV (reference sequence). The CDR3 length is 14 residues. CDR3 sequence reads: CASSLSGFNSPLHF. For the CDR3, the DNA is TGTGCCAGCAGTTTATCCGGTTTTAATTCACCCCTCCACTTT.

This clone was picked up one time. The gene calls are TRBV19 and TRBJ1-2, with D hard to call. The CDR3 contains 12 residues. Germline-derived CDR1 and CDR2 are LNHDA and SQIVND (reference sequence). Trimming stripped 11 bases from V and 4 bases from J, with 14 bases between. CDR3 sequence (DNA): TGTGCCGAGCGGTCGTGGTTCTATGGCTACACCTTC. Encoded protein: CAERSWFYGYTF.

This chain joins TRBV28 and TRBJ1-1; D is perhaps TRBD1 (6 bases). The germline V gene has CDR1 MDHEN and CDR2 SYDVKM. This CDR3 is 15 amino acids long. V lost 5 bases to trimming and J lost 0 bases, with 13 bases between them. CDR3 region: CASSSWTVMNTEAFF. The CDR3 DNA follows: TGTGCCAGCAGTAGTTGGACAGTCATGAACACTGAAGCTTTCTTT.

The rearrangement links TRBV5-6 to TRBJ2-7, with TRBD2 identical over 7 bases. V was pared by 6 bases and J by 1 base, with 7 bases of the junction left unmatched. The CDR3 covers 14 residues. Germline V gene data show CDR1 as SGHDT and CDR2 as YYEEEE. CDR3 nucleotide sequence: TGTGCCAGCAACTTCGGACTAGATTCCTACGAGCAGTACTTC. This codes for CASNFGLDSYEQYF.

This clone was recorded once. The rearrangement uses TRBV6-5 and TRBJ1-2; the match to TRBD1 covers 7 bases. Germline-derived CDR1 and CDR2 are MNHEY and SVGAGI. V trimming: 4 bases; J trimming: 6 bases; junction bases outside the gene matches: 8. This CDR3 has 14 amino acids. Here the CDR3 reads CASSLTGFSDGYTF. The CDR3 DNA reads as TGTGCCAGCAGTTTGACAGGGTTTAGCGATGGCTACACCTTC.

The J gene is TRBJ2-7, the V gene TRBV5-5; TRBD2 matches 8 bases. V shed 5 bases, J shed 1 base, and the junction held 8 bases outside the gene matches. Germline V gene sequence: CDR1 SGHKS, CDR2 YYEKEE (reference sequence). The length of the CDR3 is 15 residues. Here the CDR3 reads CASSLKGTSSYEQYF. The CDR3 coding sequence is TGTGCCAGCAGTCTTAAAGGGACTAGTTCCTACGAGCAGTACTTC.

The chain joins TRBV19 to TRBJ1-4; TRBD1 agrees at 10 bases. The V and J ends lost 6 bases and 7 bases, in that order; junction bases with no gene match: 5. The CDR3 runs 14 residues. The germline gives CDR1 LNHDA, CDR2 SQIVND (reference sequence). This chain's CDR3 is CASRETGGGEKLFF. DNA of the CDR3: TGTGCCAGTAGGGAGACAGGGGGCGGTGAAAAACTGTTTTTT.

The chain employs TRBV6-5 and TRBJ1-2; no clear D. Germline-derived CDR1 and CDR2 are MNHEY and SVGAGI. The CDR3 is 15 residues long. V was trimmed by 6 bases and J by 0 bases, leaving 14 bases between them. The CDR3 is CASRPYREANYGYTF. The DNA for the CDR3 is TGTGCCAGCAGGCCCTACAGAGAAGCTAACTATGGCTACACCTTC.

The chain couples TRBV11-2 to TRBJ1-1; the match to TRBD1 covers 8 bases. The ends lost 3 bases at V and 5 bases at J; junction bases unmatched: 14. This CDR3 spans 17 amino acids. Looked up from germline, CDR1 is SGHAT and CDR2 is FQNNGV. This CDR3 reads CASSLSGRGLSVTEAFF. DNA of the CDR3: TGTGCCAGCAGCTTGTCCGGCAGGGGGCTTTCGGTGACTGAAGCTTTCTTT. Filled out from reference TRBV11-2 and TRBJ1-1, the complete variable domain reads EAGVAQSPRYKIIEKRQSVAFWCNPISGHATLYWYQQILGQGPKLLIQFQNNGVVDDSQLPKDRFSAERLKGVDSTLKIQPAKLEDSAVYLCASSLSGRGLSVTEAFFGQGTRLTVV.

The chain joins TRBV10-1 to TRBJ1-4, with 9 bases lining up with TRBD1. CDR1 is WNHNN and CDR2 is SYGVQD in the germline V gene (reference sequence). This CDR3 is 15 amino acids long. J lost 10 bases, V lost 7 bases, and 13 bases had no gene match. The chain's CDR3 is CASIPNGTGLGKLFF. DNA for the CDR3: TGCGCCAGCATACCAAACGGGACAGGGTTGGGAAAACTGTTTTTT.

V usage is TRBV27 and J usage is TRBJ1-3; D might be TRBD1 (5 bases). The CDR3 sequence is 15 residues long. Per the germline V gene, CDR1 is MNHEY and CDR2 is SMNVEV (reference sequence). With 4 bases removed from V and 0 bases from J, the gap between germline ends came to 10 bases. For the CDR3, the DNA is TGTGCCAGCAGTTCCATGACAGCCTCTGGAAACACCATATATTTT. Its protein product is CASSSMTASGNTIYF.

J is TRBJ2-3 and V is TRBV29-1, with 11 nucleotides matching TRBD1. The trim removed 3 bases at V and 1 base at J, leaving 27 bases unmatched. Germline V lookup: CDR1 SQVTM, CDR2 ANQGSEA. The CDR3 is 23 residues long. CDR3 nucleotides: TGCAGCGTTGATCTTACCCATCGACCGGGACAGGGGGGACCTTTCGGGGGCACAGATACGCAGTATTTT. It specifies CSVDLTHRPGQGGPFGGTDTQYF.

The chain uses TRBV5-1 and TRBJ2-7; D gene unclear. The V gene lost 3 bases and the J gene lost 0 bases, with 10 bases spanning the gap. CDR3 length: 14 residues. Germline lookup yields CDR1 SGHRS and CDR2 YFSETQ. In DNA form, the CDR3 reads TGCGCCAGCAGCTCAGACACAGTCTCCTACGAGCAGTACTTC. Its translation: CASSSDTVSYEQYF.

The chain joins TRBV15 to TRBJ1-3; D call uncertain. Germline assignment: CDR1 LNHNV and CDR2 YYDKDF (reference sequence). V was trimmed by 0 bases and J by 8 bases, leaving 14 bases between them. This CDR3 spans 15 amino acids. This CDR3 reads CATSRDSAVADTIYF. The CDR3 DNA sequence: TGTGCCACCAGCAGAGATTCCGCGGTTGCGGACACCATATATTTT.

V usage is TRBV28 and J usage is TRBJ1-2; D gene uncertain. The CDR3 length is 16 residues. V lost 4 bases and J lost 1, with 16 bases in between. Germline values: CDR1 MDHEN, CDR2 SYDVKM. The CDR3 loop is CASSSSLLGLNYGYTF. For the CDR3, the DNA is TGTGCCAGCAGTTCCTCTCTCTTGGGCCTTAACTATGGCTACACCTTC.

This clone has a handful of counts. Mismatch with germline at one junction end may stem from a read error. CDR3 region: CASSLAGGPSYNEQFF. The DNA for the CDR3 is TGTGCCAGCAGCCTAGCGGGAGGGCCCTCGTACAATGAGCAGTTCTTC. V gene TRBV7-2 combines with J gene TRBJ2-1; 12 nucleotides align to TRBD2. The CDR3 spans 16 residues. Per the germline V gene, CDR1 is SGHTA and CDR2 is FQGNSA.

The chain has TRBV19 and TRBJ2-1; D gene unclear. CDR1 and CDR2 (germline): LNHDA, SQIVND (reference sequence). The length of the CDR3 is 13 residues. The ends were cut back, 0 bases at V and 7 bases at J, with 7 bases in the middle. CDR3 DNA sequence: TGTGCCAGTAGTATAGATGCTAATAATGAGCAGTTCTTC. Its protein is CASSIDANNEQFF.

The V gene is TRBV25-1, the J gene TRBJ1-1, with 7 positions matching TRBD1. This CDR3 comprises 13 residues. The V gene end was trimmed by 3 bases and the J gene end by 8 bases; junction bases not matched to a gene: 6. Germline V gives CDR1 MGHDK, CDR2 SYGVNS. The CDR3 reads CASSELDRVEAFF. The DNA for the CDR3 is TGTGCCAGCAGTGAGTTAGACAGGGTCGAAGCTTTCTTT.

The V gene is TRBV15, the J gene TRBJ1-5; possible D gene TRBD1, 5 bases. Germline loops: CDR1 LNHNV, CDR2 YYDKDF (reference sequence). The CDR3 covers 18 residues. The V gene lost 0 bases and the J gene lost 0 bases, with 15 bases spanning the gap. In nucleotides, the CDR3 is TGTGCCACCAGCAGAGATCCCCCAGGGAGGGCTAGCAATCAGCCCCAGCATTTT. It yields the protein CATSRDPPGRASNQPQHF.